The 21 T cell receptor beta chains below were found in one sample sequenced in a study of blood T cell repertoires in COVID-19 (dated by TCRdb to about 2020). Library preparation used the immunoSEQ multiplex PCR assay. Drawn from immuneACCESS, this table holds only the in-frame rearrangements with V and J called that TCRdb kept. Clones are partly lost; checked studies trace under half to an unresolved V gene and leave the rest unexplained. The sample contains 25,000 to 30,000 clones, 72% of them found a single time. The ten largest clones represent roughly 21% of the sample. Material for sequencing was peripheral blood. These TCRs come from a boy aged 2 to 9 with active or convalescent COVID-19.

This clone was seen more than once but under ten times. V and J are TRBV9 and TRBJ1-1; D is undetermined. The CDR3 totals 14 residues. Germline CDR1 SGDLS, CDR2 YYNGEE. Trimming shortened V by 3 bases and J by 8 bases, and 17 bases separated the two germline ends. CDR3 bases: TGTGCCAGCAGCGCCCCGGAGGGAGCACCAGAAGCTTTCTTT. Translating gives CASSAPEGAPEAFF.

This rearrangement joins TRBV28 to TRBJ1-5; 9 bases agree with TRBD1. J lost 0 bases, V lost 6 bases, and 9 bases had no gene match. Germline assignment: CDR1 MDHEN and CDR2 SYDVKM. This CDR3 is built from 17 residues. CDR3 DNA sequence: TGTGCCAGCAGCTCCGGGACAGGGAGCAATAGCAATCAGCCCCAGCATTTT. Its protein is CASSSGTGSNSNQPQHF.

Written as DNA, the CDR3 is TGTGCCAGCAGTGATGTAGGCGGGGGCGCGAAAACAGATACGCAGTATTTT. Protein product: CASSDVGGGAKTDTQYF. The chain couples TRBV25-1 to TRBJ2-3, with D tentatively TRBD2 (7 bases). This CDR3 has 17 residues. Trimming removed 3 bases at V and 3 bases at J, with 19 bases between. The germline V gene has CDR1 MGHDK and CDR2 SYGVNS. Full variable domain (remainder filled in from reference TRBV25-1 and TRBJ2-3): EADIYQTPRYLVIGTGKKITLECSQTMGHDKMYWYQQDPGMELHLIHYSYGVNSTEKGDLSSESTVSRIRTEHFPLTLESARPSHTSQYLCASSDVGGGAKTDTQYFGPGTRLTVL.

As concerns this clone: Given the absence of the conserved phenylalanine or tryptophan at the CDR3 end, a read error is likely. The DNA is left out, because the CDR3 cannot be placed on it with certainty; the CDR3 is given as TCRdb lists it. This chain links TRBV6-1 with TRBJ1-1; the DNA was not used to check the table's D call, TRBD1. The germline CDR1 and CDR2 sequences are MNHNS and SASEGT. Including both end residues, the CDR3 is 15 amino acids long. This chain's CDR3 is CASSEAALGSWGIFG.

V usage is TRBV10-3 and J usage is TRBJ1-2, with TRBD1 identical over 11 bases. Per the germline V gene, CDR1 is ENHRY and CDR2 is SYGVKD. V dropped 7 bases and J dropped 6; count of bases not matched to a gene: 7. This CDR3 region has 14 residues. In nucleotides, the CDR3 is TGTGCCATCAAAGGGACAGGGGGACTAGATGGCTACACCTTC. Protein product: CAIKGTGGLDGYTF.

This chain connects TRBV6-5 to TRBJ2-7; maybe TRBD2 (5 bases). The CDR3 loop spans 14 amino acids. CDR1 MNHEY and CDR2 SVGAGI come from the germline V gene. Trimming took off 7 bases at V and 2 bases at J, with 15 bases between the two ends. The CDR3 spells CASTNRDFPYEQYF. CDR3 DNA: TGTGCCAGCACTAATCGGGATTTCCCCTACGAGCAGTACTTC.

V is TRBV27 and J is TRBJ1-1; D remains ambiguous. Trimming cost V 5 bases and J 3 bases, with 16 bases left between them. Germline V gene data show CDR1 as MNHEY and CDR2 as SMNVEV (reference sequence). This CDR3 is 15 amino acids long. CDR3 amino acids: CASSLQAGRHTEAFF. CDR3 bases: TGTGCCAGCAGTCTTCAGGCGGGCAGACACACTGAAGCTTTCTTT.

The CDR3: CASSFEGDRGLSNSPLHF. The CDR3 DNA is TGTGCCAGCAGCTTTGAGGGGGACAGGGGGCTTAGTAATTCACCCCTCCACTTT. The chain carries TRBV12-1 and TRBJ1-6; the table names TRBD1, a call not compared with the DNA. TRBV12-1 represents a pseudogene. The CDR3 sequence is 18 residues long.

The chain uses TRBV3-1 (or the pseudogene TRBV3-2) and TRBJ2-7, with TRBD2 matching over 7 bases. This CDR3 is 16 amino acids long. The V segment lost 4 bases and the J segment 5 bases; nucleotides outside the gene matches: 14. Germline V gene lookup returns CDR1 LGHDT and CDR2 YNNKEL (reference sequence). Here the CDR3 reads CASSLLRTRSTHEQYF. The DNA of the CDR3 is TGTGCCAGCAGCCTTCTACGGACTAGAAGCACCCACGAGCAGTACTTC.

This clone was counted once. The chain couples TRBV5-1 to TRBJ2-1; 7 bases are a match to TRBD2. In germline, CDR1 is SGHRS, CDR2 YFSETQ. This CDR3 contains 16 residues. The ends lost 2 bases at V and 5 bases at J; junction bases unmatched: 10. Here the CDR3 reads CASSFYGDYQNNEQFF. CDR3 nucleotide sequence: TGCGCCAGCAGCTTCTATGGGGACTACCAAAACAATGAGCAGTTCTTC.

The rearrangement joins TRBV19 to TRBJ2-5, with D tentatively TRBD2 (6 bases). From germline, CDR1 is LNHDA and CDR2 SQIVND (reference sequence). The CDR3 has 15 amino acids. V was shortened by 7 bases and J by 2 bases, with 17 bases between the two germline ends. CDR3 nucleotides: TGTGCCAGTATCCAGAGCGACGGGGGACAAGAGACCCAGTACTTC. The encoded protein is CASIQSDGGQETQYF.

This sequence joins TRBV9 and TRBJ2-7, with 9 bases fitting TRBD2. The germline V gene encodes CDR1 SGDLS and CDR2 YYNGEE. The CDR3 consists of 14 residues. Trimming removed 3 bases from V and 6 bases from J; junction bases left unmatched: 7. DNA of the CDR3: TGTGCCAGCAGCGGGACTAGCGCCCCGGGCGAGCAGTACTTC. This translates into CASSGTSAPGEQYF.

This chain links TRBV10-3 with TRBJ2-6; TRBD1 is a possible D gene (6 bases). Germline assignment: CDR1 ENHRY and CDR2 SYGVKD. V was shortened by 3 bases and J by 0 bases, with 18 bases between the two germline ends. The CDR3 spans 19 residues. CDR3 DNA sequence: TGTGCCATCAGTGATACATTAACGGGACAATACTCTGGGGCCAACGTCCTGACTTTC. It codes for CAISDTLTGQYSGANVLTF.

The chain combines TRBV6-6 with TRBJ2-7, with TRBD2 matching 7 bases. Germline CDR1 is MNHNY and CDR2 is SVGAGI (reference sequence). V shed 4 bases, J shed 2 bases, and the junction held 8 bases outside the gene matches. This CDR3 spans 15 amino acids. Here the CDR3 DNA reads TGTGCCAGCAGTTTCGATCCGGGACTACCCTACGAGCAGTACTTC. Its translation: CASSFDPGLPYEQYF.

The chain combines TRBV10-3 with TRBJ1-5, with D maybe TRBD1 (5 bases). CDR1 is ENHRY and CDR2 is SYGVKD in the germline V gene. CDR3 length equals 14 residues. V lost 2 bases and J 4 bases, leaving 9 bases between the germline ends. CDR3 DNA: TGTGCCATCAGTGAGCCGGGGGTAAATCAGCCCCAGCATTTT. As protein: CAISEPGVNQPQHF.

The chain carries TRBV2 and TRBJ2-1; the match to TRBD1 covers 9 bases. The junction had 3 bases not matched to a gene; V was cut back by 4 bases and J by 2 bases. This CDR3 is 15 amino acids long. Germline V CDR1 and CDR2: SNHLY, FYNNEI. CDR3 DNA sequence: TGTGCCAGCAGTGTCCGGACAGGGGCCTACAATGAGCAGTTCTTC. It translates to CASSVRTGAYNEQFF.

This clone was detected a few times. The chain joins TRBV11-2 to TRBJ2-7, with a possible D match to TRBD2 (7 bases). Trimming stripped 0 bases from V and 7 bases from J, with 19 bases between. The CDR3 length is 16 residues. In germline, CDR1 is SGHAT, CDR2 FQNNGV. The CDR3 DNA reads as TGTGCCAGCAGCTTAGAGGCCTATGCGGGGGCAGGGGAGCAGTACTTC. As protein: CASSLEAYAGAGEQYF.

Only a few counts were recorded for this clone. This chain connects TRBV7-8 to TRBJ1-1; D possibly corresponds to TRBD1 (5 bases). Germline loops: CDR1 SGHVS, CDR2 FQNEAQ. The CDR3 consists of 16 residues. The V end was cut by 7 bases, the J end by 5 bases, with 23 bases between. The CDR3 here is CASTKEYDSVGTEAFF. The CDR3 DNA reads TGTGCCAGCACCAAGGAGTATGACAGTGTCGGTACTGAAGCTTTCTTT.

V and J are TRBV28 and TRBJ2-7; 9 bases agree with TRBD1. The trim removed 1 base at V and 3 bases at J, leaving 10 bases unmatched. The CDR3 is 17 amino acids. Germline V gene sequence: CDR1 MDHEN, CDR2 SYDVKM. CDR3 sequence reads: CASSLLSPGQGGYEQYF. The CDR3 DNA is TGTGCCAGCAGTTTATTATCACCGGGACAGGGTGGCTACGAGCAGTACTTC. Using reference TRBV28 and TRBJ2-7 for the parts outside the CDR3, the full variable domain is DVKVTQSSRYLVKRTGEKVFLECVQDMDHENMFWYRQDPGLGLRLIYFSYDVKMKEKGDIPEGYSVSREKKERFSLILESASTNQTSMYLCASSLLSPGQGGYEQYFGPGTRLTVT.

V usage is TRBV27 and J usage is TRBJ1-2, with 9 bases identical to TRBD1. The V and J ends lost 5 bases and 8 bases, in that order; junction bases with no gene match: 6. From germline, CDR1 is MNHEY and CDR2 SMNVEV (reference sequence). This CDR3 is 13 amino acids long. The CDR3 loop is CASSHRTGEGYTF. CDR3 DNA: TGTGCCAGCAGTCATAGGACAGGGGAGGGCTACACCTTC.

The CDR3, as DNA: TGTGCCAGCAGTCCAGGGGTGTATGGCAGAGTTAATGAAAAACTGTTTTTT. Translating gives CASSPGVYGRVNEKLFF. The chain is built from TRBV27 and TRBJ1-4; possible D gene TRBD1, 6 bases. Between the trimmed V and J ends, which lost 5 bases and 4 bases, there was a span of 20 bases. The CDR3 is 17 residues long. Germline V gene lookup returns CDR1 MNHEY and CDR2 SMNVEV (reference sequence). The whole variable domain, filled in from reference TRBV27 and TRBJ1-4, reads EAQVTQNPRYLITVTGKKLTVTCSQNMNHEYMSWYRQDPGLGLRQIYYSMNVEVTDKGDVPEGYKVSRKEKRNFPLILESPSPNQTSLYFCASSPGVYGRVNEKLFFGSGTQLSVL.